Shown below are 26 T cell receptor beta chains from a single sample sequenced in a study of blood T cell repertoires in COVID-19. Some clones are missing from TCRdb's copy, which holds only in-frame ones; the method was immunoSEQ multiplex PCR. The repertoire holds fewer than 500,000 clones, with roughly 85% as singletons. Sequencing input: PBMCs or T cells enriched from blood (not recorded which). The receptors come from a woman under 30 with acute COVID-19.

As for this clone: At one of its ends the junction is not consistent with the germline gene, which may arise from a read error. The chain recombines TRBV7-8 with TRBJ1-2; maybe TRBD1 (6 bases). This CDR3 region has 12 residues. CDR1 is SGHVS and CDR2 is FQNEAQ in the germline V gene. CDR3 DNA sequence: TGTGCCAGCAGACAGACAGGACCGTTTTCCTCCTTC. Translation gives CASRQTGPFSSF.

V usage is TRBV28 and J usage is TRBJ1-2; D is perhaps TRBD1 (6 bases). Germline V gene data show CDR1 as MDHEN and CDR2 as SYDVKM. The CDR3 totals 13 residues. Trimming left V 7 bases short and J 6 bases short, with 15 bases between. CDR3 sequence: CASTRGKKNGYTF. The CDR3 DNA sequence: TGTGCCAGCACCAGGGGCAAGAAAAATGGCTACACCTTC.

This chain connects TRBV20-1 to TRBJ1-5; D unresolved. The germline CDR1 and CDR2 sequences are DFQATT and SNEGSKA (reference sequence). V lost 4 bases to trimming and J lost 3 bases, with 4 bases between them. This CDR3 comprises 11 residues. CDR3 bases: TGCAGTGCTACTAACAATCAGCCCCAGCATTTT. This encodes CSATNNQPQHF.

This chain joins TRBV27 and TRBJ2-7; the D gene is possibly TRBD2 (6 bases). V was clipped by 2 bases and J by 4 bases, with 9 bases between them. Per germline, CDR1 MNHEY and CDR2 SMNVEV (reference sequence). This CDR3 has 13 residues. The CDR3 sequence is CASSLAGRYEQYF. In nucleotides, the CDR3 is TGTGCCAGCAGTTTAGCAGGGAGGTACGAGCAGTACTTC.

The rearrangement joins TRBV12-3 or TRBV12-4 to TRBJ2-1; D ambiguous. V gave up 5 bases and J gave up 8 bases, with 7 bases separating them. This CDR3 is 11 amino acids long. The CDR3, as DNA: TGTGCCAGCAGTCGAGTAGATGAGCAGTTCTTC. Its translation: CASSRVDEQFF.

V usage is TRBV3-1 (or the pseudogene TRBV3-2) and J usage is TRBJ1-6; TRBD1 matches 8 bases. Germline loops: CDR1 LGHDT, CDR2 YNNKEL (reference sequence). The CDR3 loop spans 14 amino acids. The ends lost 5 bases at V and 5 bases at J; junction bases unmatched: 2. The CDR3 DNA reads TGTGCCAGCAGCGGGGACAGGAATAATTCACCCCTCCACTTT. Translating it yields CASSGDRNNSPLHF.

V usage is TRBV29-1 and J usage is TRBJ1-2; 9 bases map to TRBD1. The CDR3 runs to 18 residues. Germline CDR1 and CDR2: SQVTM and ANQGSEA. For the CDR3, the DNA is TGCAGGGTTTCAACCCTCGGGACAGGGAAGGGGGTATCCTATGGCTACACCTTC. This encodes CRVSTLGTGKGVSYGYTF.

This clone appeared once. The chain is built from TRBV30 and TRBJ2-7; TRBD1 is a possible D gene (7 bases). V gave up 2 bases and J gave up 6 bases, with 11 bases separating them. The CDR3 loop spans 12 amino acids. In germline, CDR1 is GTSNPN, CDR2 SVGIG (reference sequence). The CDR3 bases are TGTGCCTGGAGTCGCCAGGGGGGCGAGCAGTACTTC. Amino acids: CAWSRQGGEQYF.

This chain connects TRBV4-1 to TRBJ2-3; 13 bases map to TRBD2. Germline loops: CDR1 MGHRA, CDR2 YSYEKL. V dropped 3 bases and J dropped 3; count of bases not matched to a gene: 9. There are 18 residues in the CDR3. CDR3 bases: TGCGCCAGCAGCCACACTAGCGGGGGGGCCTTCAGAACAGATACGCAGTATTTT. Translating gives CASSHTSGGAFRTDTQYF.

The V call is TRBV4-3, the J call TRBJ1-2, with a possible D match to TRBD1 (6 bases). The V gene lost 4 bases and the J gene lost 2 bases, with 14 bases spanning the gap. CDR1 is LGHNA, CDR2 YSLEER, per germline. CDR3 length: 15 residues. In DNA, the CDR3 is TGCGCCAGCAGCCTTACAGGGAGGGGAAACTATGGCTACACCTTC. Protein sequence: CASSLTGRGNYGYTF.

The chain links TRBV10-1 to TRBJ2-5, with D possibly being TRBD1 (6 bases). The V and J ends lost 4 bases and 9 bases respectively, with 15 bases between them. Looked up from germline, CDR1 is WNHNN and CDR2 is SYGVQD (reference sequence). The CDR3 has 13 residues. CDR3 bases: TGCGCCAGCAGTGTTAACAGGGACGGCGCCCAGTACTTC. Its translation is CASSVNRDGAQYF.

The rearrangement uses TRBV15 and TRBJ2-3, with TRBD1 as a possible D gene (5 bases). CDR1 and CDR2 (germline): LNHNV, YYDKDF (reference sequence). The CDR3 extends over 15 amino acids. Trimming stripped 0 bases from V and 7 bases from J, with 14 bases between. The CDR3 DNA reads as TGTGCCACCAGCAGAGATCTTAGTGGGGCAAATACGCAGTATTTT. Its translation: CATSRDLSGANTQYF.

The rearrangement joins TRBV7-2 to TRBJ2-3; the match to TRBD2 covers 8 bases. Germline trimming cut 7 bases from V and 4 bases from J; bases unmatched to any gene: 10. The CDR3 covers 15 residues. Germline CDR1 is SGHTA and CDR2 is FQGNSA. CDR3 in amino acids: CASNTGAGVSDTQYF. The CDR3 DNA is TGTGCCAGCAACACGGGAGCGGGAGTTTCAGATACGCAGTATTTT.

V is TRBV11-2 and J is TRBJ1-1; no firm D call. Germline V gene lookup returns CDR1 SGHAT and CDR2 FQNNGV. The length of the CDR3 is 15 residues. Trimming stripped 1 base from V and 0 bases from J, with 9 bases between. Here the CDR3 DNA reads TGTGCCAGCAGCTTAGGTTCCAGGATGAACACTGAAGCTTTCTTT. It encodes CASSLGSRMNTEAFF.

V gene TRBV3-1 (or the pseudogene TRBV3-2) combines with J gene TRBJ1-2, with no clear D. Germline V gene lookup returns CDR1 LGHDT and CDR2 YNNKEL (reference sequence). Trimming left V 5 bases short and J 0 bases short, with 10 bases between. The CDR3 runs to 14 residues. CDR3 protein: CASSSRGSNYGYTF. Written as DNA, the CDR3 is TGTGCCAGCAGCTCCCGGGGTTCTAACTATGGCTACACCTTC.

The chain uses TRBV4-3 and TRBJ1-3, with unresolved D. Germline V lookup: CDR1 LGHNA, CDR2 YSLEER. CDR3 length: 14 amino acids. Trimming shortened V by 3 bases and J by 1 base, and 7 bases separated the two germline ends. CDR3 sequence reads: CASSQAGSGNTIYF. The CDR3 nucleotides read TGCGCCAGCAGCCAGGCAGGTTCTGGAAACACCATATATTTT.

This rearrangement joins TRBV9 to TRBJ1-1; D not resolved. Germline CDR1 and CDR2: SGDLS and YYNGEE. Trimming pared 4 bases from V and 1 base from J, leaving 20 bases between. The CDR3 has 17 amino acids. The CDR3 nucleotides are TGTGCCAGCAGCTCTCCCCTCCGGGAGGGAAGGAACACTGAAGCTTTCTTT. It encodes CASSSPLREGRNTEAFF. Full variable domain (missing parts from reference TRBV9 and TRBJ1-1): DSGVTQTPKHLITATGQRVTLRCSPRSGDLSVYWYQQSLDQGLQFLIQYYNGEERAKGNILERFSAQQFPDLHSELNLSSLELGDSALYFCASSSPLREGRNTEAFFGQGTRLTVV.

V gene TRBV5-6 combines with J gene TRBJ2-7, with D hard to call. CDR1 SGHDT and CDR2 YYEEEE come from the germline V gene. V lost 0 bases and J 6 bases, leaving 4 bases between the germline ends. The CDR3 is made up of 11 amino acids. CDR3 nucleotides: TGTGCCAGCAGCTTGGCGAGCGAGCAGTACTTC. Translating gives CASSLASEQYF.

The chain is built from TRBV28 and TRBJ2-3; D gene unclear. The CDR3 runs 12 residues. Germline CDR1 is MDHEN and CDR2 is SYDVKM. Between the trimmed V and J ends, which lost 5 bases and 6 bases, there was a span of 9 bases. Here the CDR3 reads CASSPLSDTQYF. The CDR3 bases are TGTGCCAGCAGTCCCCTTTCGGATACGCAGTATTTT.

The rearrangement uses TRBV19 and TRBJ1-6, with 7 bases fitting TRBD1. Germline trimming cut 7 bases from V and 7 bases from J; bases unmatched to any gene: 1. Looked up from germline, CDR1 is LNHDA and CDR2 is SQIVND (reference sequence). The length of the CDR3 is 12 residues. The CDR3 DNA sequence: TGTGCCAGTATGGGACAGAATTCACCCCTCCACTTT. It is translated as CASMGQNSPLHF.

The rearrangement links TRBV27 to TRBJ1-5; possibly TRBD1 for D (6 bases). Trimming shortened V by 5 bases and J by 1 base, and 12 bases separated the two germline ends. The V gene's germline CDR1 is MNHEY and CDR2 SMNVEV (reference sequence). This CDR3 comprises 15 residues. CDR3 in amino acids: CASSHRASSNQPQHF. The DNA of the CDR3 is TGTGCCAGCAGTCACAGGGCCTCAAGCAATCAGCCCCAGCATTTT.

The chain recombines TRBV7-2 with TRBJ2-1, with 11 nucleotides matching TRBD2. Losses at the gene ends were 0 bases for V and 6 bases for J; bases not matched to a gene: 7. This CDR3 has 17 residues. Looked up from germline, CDR1 is SGHTA and CDR2 is FQGNSA. CDR3 protein: CASSLAPTSGRPNEQFF. The CDR3, as DNA: TGTGCCAGCAGCTTAGCCCCTACTAGCGGGAGACCCAATGAGCAGTTCTTC.

The rearrangement links TRBV5-6 to TRBJ1-3, with D uncertain. V was pared by 0 bases and J by 2 bases, with 9 bases between. This CDR3 comprises 15 residues. The germline gives CDR1 SGHDT, CDR2 YYEEEE. The CDR3 loop is CASSLDSFPGNTIYF. CDR3 DNA: TGTGCCAGCAGCTTGGACAGCTTTCCTGGAAACACCATATATTTT.

The gene calls are TRBV30 and TRBJ2-3; D is unresolved. V was cut by 1 base and J by 6 bases, with 8 bases left in between. Germline CDR1 is GTSNPN and CDR2 is SVGIG (reference sequence). The CDR3 consists of 12 residues. In DNA, the CDR3 is TGTGCCTGGAGTGGCCTCAGGGATACGCAGTATTTT. Protein product: CAWSGLRDTQYF.

This clone was seen a handful of times. This sequence joins TRBV9 and TRBJ1-2; 7 bases fit TRBD1. J gave up 3 bases and V 0 bases, and 2 bases lay outside the gene matches. Germline assignment: CDR1 SGDLS and CDR2 YYNGEE. The CDR3 covers 14 residues. The CDR3 nucleotides read TGTGCCAGCAGCGTAGTCAGGGGGGACTATGGCTACACCTTC. Translated, it gives CASSVVRGDYGYTF.

This chain links TRBV11-2 with TRBJ1-2; possibly TRBD1 for D (5 bases). V gave up 2 bases and J gave up 4 bases, with 14 bases separating them. There are 15 residues in the CDR3. Germline V gene lookup returns CDR1 SGHAT and CDR2 FQNNGV. The CDR3 here is CASSLSSGLGYGYTF. The DNA of the CDR3 is TGTGCCAGCAGCTTATCTTCAGGGTTGGGCTATGGCTACACCTTC.